This entry concerns a single T cell receptor beta chain. Its antigen is not identified. These data come from a study of OX40 agonist ivuxolimab in advanced cancers. Whole-study results and caveats: The work left the antigen specificity of expanded peripheral T cells undetermined. Low normalized T-cell clonal expansion also characterized some of the nonresponders.

Method: immunoSEQ multiplex PCR; TCRdb's copy keeps in-frame clones and lacks some. The data contain some 45,000 clones, approximately 83% of them singletons. Trimming stripped 6 bases from V and 8 bases from J, with 17 bases between. The germline V gene encodes CDR1 LNHDA and CDR2 SQIVND (reference sequence). The CDR3 runs to 14 residues. Source: CD4+ or CD8+ T cells sorted from blood, taken in a trial of the OX40 agonist ivuxolimab. This clonotype was obtained from an adult with an advanced solid tumor such as melanoma, head and neck, liver or kidney cancer. The rearrangement links TRBV19 to TRBJ2-4; possible D gene TRBD2, 6 bases. The CDR3 bases are TGTGCCAGTAGGAAGAAGGGAGGAGAGGACATTCAGTACTTC. As protein: CASRKKGGEDIQYF.